The 7 T cell receptor beta chains below were found in one sample sequenced in a study of CD8 T cells in ankylosing spondylitis. Using its own MiXCR run on the 5' RACE reads, TCRdb lists one record per CDR3 protein. The data hold a few hundred thousand distinct CDR3 sequences, with roughly a tenth observed a single time. The sequenced sample consisted of blood, either unsorted or a sorted T cell fraction (not recorded which). Receptor source: a male donor with ankylosing spondylitis or in good health (not recorded which).

This clonotype was seen repeatedly, ten times or more. The chain joins TRBV9 to TRBJ2-3; a possible D gene is TRBD1 (5 bases). The germline V gene encodes CDR1 SGDLS and CDR2 YYNGEE. The germline V and J ends were trimmed by 2 bases and 6 bases, with 13 bases remaining between them. The CDR3 runs 14 residues. The CDR3 coding sequence is TGTGCCAGCAGCGTTATCTCGACAGCCGATACGCAGTATTTT. Translating gives CASSVISTADTQYF.

This clonotype was found many times. The rearrangement joins TRBV20-1 to TRBJ2-3, with TRBD2 identical over 10 bases. V dropped 6 bases and J dropped 7; count of bases not matched to a gene: 7. Germline CDR1 reads DFQATT; CDR2 reads SNEGSKA (reference sequence). The CDR3 extends over 13 amino acids. CDR3 loop: CSARTSGKNTQYF. Here the CDR3 DNA reads TGCAGTGCGAGGACTAGCGGAAAAAATACGCAGTATTTT.

The chain uses TRBV6-1 and TRBJ2-5; D is unresolved. The ends were cut back, 5 bases at V and 1 base at J, with 8 bases in the middle. This CDR3 spans 13 amino acids. Germline loops: CDR1 MNHNS, CDR2 SASEGT. Here the CDR3 DNA reads TGTGCCAGCAGTCGACGATCCCAAGAGACCCAGTACTTC. Translation gives CASSRRSQETQYF.

This clonotype has a count of ten or more. J is TRBJ1-2 and V is TRBV12-3 or TRBV12-4; D gene unclear. Between the trimmed V and J ends, which lost 2 bases and 2 bases, there was a span of 12 bases. CDR3 size: 15 residues. The CDR3 region is CASSLSTNLNYGYTF. The CDR3 bases are TGTGCCAGCAGTTTATCAACCAATCTCAACTATGGCTACACCTTC.

This clonotype was counted only a few times. The rearrangement uses TRBV6-1 and TRBJ2-3; possibly TRBD1 for D (5 bases). Germline loops: CDR1 MNHNS, CDR2 SASEGT. Trimming cost V 6 bases and J 3 bases, with 13 bases left between them. The CDR3 is made up of 14 amino acids. CDR3 sequence: CASRVVGATDTQYF. In DNA, the CDR3 is TGTGCCAGCAGGGTCGTAGGGGCAACAGATACGCAGTATTTT.

This clonotype was recorded at least ten times. V is TRBV12-3 or TRBV12-4 and J is TRBJ1-4, with no clear D. V lost 4 bases and J 4 bases, leaving 4 bases between the germline ends. The CDR3 contains 12 residues. CDR3 protein: CASSWSNEKLFF. Here the CDR3 DNA reads TGTGCCAGCAGTTGGAGTAATGAAAAACTGTTTTTT.

This clonotype has ten or more counts. The chain employs TRBV6-6 and TRBJ2-1; D may be TRBD2 (7 bases). The CDR3 is 13 residues long. Germline V gene data show CDR1 as MNHNY and CDR2 as SVGAGI (reference sequence). The V end lost 3 bases, the J end lost 9 bases, and 12 bases lay between the germline ends. The DNA for the CDR3 is TGTGCCAGCAGTTATAGGGGGAGGGGTGAGCAGTTCTTC. Translating gives CASSYRGRGEQFF.